This entry lists 23 T cell receptor beta chains sequenced from one sample in a study of blood T cells in healthy people across ages. A J-beta primer mix and a sample-barcoded 5' primer were used in a second PCR of about 7 to 12 cycles. Each CDR3 protein gets one entry after TCRdb re-called the 5' RACE reads with MiXCR. The sample lists 980,000 or so distinct CDR3 sequences, around 49% occurring once. The sequencing sample was made of blood. The receptors derive from a man aged 25 to 40 in good health.

The chain combines TRBV12-3 or TRBV12-4 with TRBJ1-5; D unresolved. Trimming pared 6 bases from V and 5 bases from J, leaving 11 bases between. This CDR3 has 13 residues. CDR3 sequence reads: CASRLSKDQPQHF. CDR3 coding DNA: TGTGCCAGCAGACTGTCTAAAGATCAGCCCCAGCATTTT.

The genes are TRBV7-9 and TRBJ2-7; 14 bases are a match to TRBD2. Germline CDR1 and CDR2: SEHNR and FQNEAQ (reference sequence). The V segment lost 5 bases and the J segment 3 bases; nucleotides outside the gene matches: 15. The CDR3 sequence is 19 residues long. The CDR3 is CASSLFTDGLAGGNYEQYF. The DNA for the CDR3 is TGTGCCAGCAGCCTATTTACAGATGGACTAGCGGGGGGCAACTACGAGCAGTACTTC.

This clonotype was detected a few times. V is TRBV30 and J is TRBJ2-5, with D hard to call. V was pared by 8 bases and J by 5 bases, with 12 bases between. This CDR3 region has 11 residues. Germline-derived CDR1 and CDR2 are GTSNPN and SVGIG (reference sequence). CDR3 DNA sequence: TGTGCCCATGGGTTCCGGGAGACCCAGTACTTC. Protein sequence: CAHGFRETQYF.

The V call is TRBV14, the J call TRBJ2-7; D is possibly TRBD2 (6 bases). The CDR3 consists of 14 residues. The V end was cut by 4 bases, the J end by 6 bases, with 16 bases between. Germline values: CDR1 SGHDN, CDR2 FVKESK. CDR3 amino acids: CASSRYYGLTEQYF. For the CDR3, the DNA is TGTGCCAGCAGCCGATATTATGGACTAACCGAGCAGTACTTC. The complete variable domain, with remaining parts taken from reference TRBV14 and TRBJ2-7, reads EAGVTQFPSHSVIEKGQTVTLRCDPISGHDNLYWYRRVMGKEIKFLLHFVKESKQDESGMPNNRFLAERTGGTYSTLKVQPAELEDSGVYFCASSRYYGLTEQYFGPGTRLTVT.

V and J are TRBV6-5 and TRBJ1-3; D remains unclear. CDR1 MNHEY and CDR2 SVGAGI come from the germline V gene. The ends were cut back, 7 bases at V and 0 bases at J, with 4 bases in the middle. This CDR3 has 12 residues. The CDR3 nucleotides read TGTGCCAGCACCAGCTCTGGAAACACCATATATTTT. It codes for CASTSSGNTIYF.

The gene calls are TRBV4-2 and TRBJ2-6; no clear D. Per germline, CDR1 LGHNA and CDR2 YNFKEQ. The CDR3 sequence is 15 residues long. Trimming shortened V by 3 bases and J by 0 bases, and 6 bases separated the two germline ends. In DNA, the CDR3 is TGTGCCAGCAGCCACAGTAGCTCTGGGGCCAACGTCCTGACTTTC. Its translation is CASSHSSSGANVLTF.

The rearrangement links TRBV7-9 to TRBJ2-7; D possibly corresponds to TRBD1 (6 bases). The V end lost 0 bases, the J end lost 6 bases, and 9 bases lay between the germline ends. The germline V gene encodes CDR1 SEHNR and CDR2 FQNEAQ (reference sequence). The CDR3 is 13 residues long. CDR3 sequence reads: CASSLAGAVEQYF. The CDR3 coding sequence is TGTGCCAGCAGCTTAGCGGGGGCGGTCGAGCAGTACTTC.

The V call is TRBV29-1, the J call TRBJ1-6; 8 bases match TRBD1. CDR1 and CDR2 (germline): SQVTM, ANQGSEA. V shed 0 bases and J 18 bases; nucleotides not matched to a gene: 7. CDR3 length: 12 residues. The CDR3: CSVEDPDRVTHF. The CDR3 bases are TGCAGCGTTGAAGATCCGGACAGGGTCACCCACTTT.

This clonotype occurred a few times. A much larger clone is a single base away; this may be a read error. The DNA of the CDR3 is TGTGCCAGCAGCTCCAAAGATACGCAGTATTTT. Protein sequence: CASSSKDTQYF. This chain links TRBV7-9 with TRBJ2-3; D is uncertain. Germline V CDR1 and CDR2: SEHNR, FQNEAQ (reference sequence). V dropped 4 bases and J dropped 5 bases, with 4 bases sitting between them. The CDR3 is 11 amino acids.

V and J are TRBV29-1 and TRBJ2-1; 7 bases are a match to TRBD1. After removal of 7 bases from V and 13 bases from J, the junction contained 16 bases not matched to a gene. This CDR3 comprises 13 residues. Germline V gene lookup returns CDR1 SQVTM and CDR2 ANQGSEA. The CDR3 spells CSGTGTVDETQFF. The CDR3 DNA follows: TGCAGCGGGACAGGAACAGTTGACGAGACCCAGTTCTTC.

This clonotype came up many times. The genes are TRBV21-1 and TRBJ2-3; the table's D gene call, TRBD2, was not cross checked with the DNA. TRBV21-1 is an annotated pseudogene. The CDR3 contains 19 residues. Written as DNA, the CDR3 is TGTGCCAGCAGCAAACTCAGGGTGATAGCGGGGGCCATCGGAGATACGCAGTATTTT. Encoded protein: CASSKLRVIAGAIGDTQYF.

V gene TRBV2 combines with J gene TRBJ2-3; TRBD2 matches at 11 bases. The CDR3 is 16 amino acids. Germline V CDR1 and CDR2: SNHLY, FYNNEI. V trimming: 2 bases; J trimming: 5 bases; junction bases outside the gene matches: 6. The CDR3 region has the DNA TGTGCCAGCAGTGAACCCTTAGCGGGGGGGCAAGATACGCAGTATTTT. Translating it yields CASSEPLAGGQDTQYF.

This clonotype was recorded a few times. J is TRBJ2-5 and V is TRBV6-2 or TRBV6-3, with 11 bases matching TRBD2. The CDR3 covers 15 residues. CDR1 and CDR2 from the germline V gene are MNHEY and SVGEGT. Trimming at V came to 6 bases and at J to 11 bases, leaving 14 bases not matched to a gene. CDR3 amino acids: CASRISGGALGEQYF. The CDR3 DNA is TGTGCCAGCAGGATTAGCGGGGGGGCCCTTGGTGAGCAGTACTTC.

The rearrangement links TRBV4-3 to TRBJ1-1, with D unresolved. The germline V gene encodes CDR1 LGHNA and CDR2 YSLEER. This CDR3 spans 14 amino acids. The V and J ends lost 2 bases and 0 bases respectively, with 7 bases between them. In nucleotides, the CDR3 is TGCGCCAGCAGCCAAACAGTCATGAACACTGAAGCTTTCTTT. Residues: CASSQTVMNTEAFF.

In this sample, this clonotype turned up a few times. The V call is TRBV7-9, the J call TRBJ1-2; D remains ambiguous. The V end lost 4 bases, the J end lost 1 base, and 13 bases lay between the germline ends. There are 15 residues in the CDR3. Looked up from germline, CDR1 is SEHNR and CDR2 is FQNEAQ (reference sequence). In DNA, the CDR3 is TGTGCCAGCAGCTACCCTCAGGAATTTAACTATGGCTACACCTTC. This translates into CASSYPQEFNYGYTF.

The V gene is TRBV10-3, the J gene TRBJ1-1, with a possible D match to TRBD1 (5 bases). Trimming removed 4 bases at V and 6 bases at J, with 12 bases between. The CDR3 totals 13 residues. The germline V gene encodes CDR1 ENHRY and CDR2 SYGVKD. CDR3 sequence: CAISGQRDSEAFF. In DNA, the CDR3 is TGTGCCATCAGTGGACAGAGGGACTCTGAAGCTTTCTTT.

V usage is TRBV5-1 and J usage is TRBJ2-1; 7 bases are shared with TRBD2. The CDR3 length is 15 residues. CDR1 and CDR2 from the germline V gene are SGHRS and YFSETQ. The junction had 5 bases not matched to a gene; V was cut back by 2 bases and J by 3 bases. DNA of the CDR3: TGCGCCAGCAGCTTAGCGGGGACCCTCTACAATGAGCAGTTCTTC. Translating it yields CASSLAGTLYNEQFF.

This clonotype came up a few times. The chain couples TRBV6-2 or TRBV6-3 to TRBJ2-1; 8 bases align to TRBD2. V was clipped by 0 bases and J by 5 bases; unmatched bases: 6. CDR1 is MNHEY and CDR2 is SVGEGT in the germline V gene. The CDR3 has 16 residues. CDR3 sequence (DNA): TGTGCCAGCAGTTACTCGTCGGGAGGGCTGAACAATGAGCAGTTCTTC. Encoded protein: CASSYSSGGLNNEQFF.

Points on this clonotype: Given the absence of the conserved phenylalanine or tryptophan at the CDR3 end, a read error is likely. The rearrangement joins TRBV5-6 to TRBJ2-5; D tentatively fits TRBD1 or TRBD2 (6 bases each). V was pared by 0 bases and J by 2 bases, with 11 bases between. The CDR3 is made up of 15 amino acids. CDR1 is SGHDT and CDR2 is YYEEEE in the germline V gene. The CDR3 here is CASSLDRRGQETQYL. CDR3 DNA sequence: TGTGCCAGCAGCTTGGACAGGAGGGGGCAAGAGACCCAGTACTTA.

This clonotype was observed a few times. J is TRBJ2-6 and V is TRBV29-1; D is possibly TRBD1 (6 bases). This CDR3 contains 15 residues. The germline V gene encodes CDR1 SQVTM and CDR2 ANQGSEA. V lost 4 bases, J lost 0 bases, and 10 bases lay in between. In DNA form, the CDR3 reads TGCAGCGTTGTGGGCAGGGGCTCTGGGGCCAACGTCCTGACTTTC. Its translation is CSVVGRGSGANVLTF.

For this clonotype: A read error is possible here, since a much larger clone lies one base away. This chain uses TRBV7-9 with TRBJ2-1, with 8 bases aligning to TRBD2. The CDR3 covers 20 residues. CDR1 is SEHNR and CDR2 is FQNEAQ in the germline V gene (reference sequence). The CDR3 region has the DNA TGTGCCAGCAGCTCAAGGGGGGGTTTGAGCGGGGGAAGCTCCTGCAATGAGCAGTTCTTC. Protein: CASSSRGGLSGGSSCNEQFF.

The CDR3 nucleotides are TGCGCCAGCAGCTCCGGAGGGACAGCCTACAATGAGCAGTTCTTC. Translating gives CASSSGGTAYNEQFF. The rearrangement uses TRBV5-1 and TRBJ2-1; the D gene is possibly TRBD1 (7 bases). Between the trimmed V and J ends, which lost 3 bases and 2 bases, there was a span of 12 bases. The CDR3 length is 15 residues. CDR1 and CDR2 from the germline V gene are SGHRS and YFSETQ.

CDR3: CSARAAAGNEQFF. In nucleotides, the CDR3 is TGCAGTGCTAGAGCGGCAGCGGGGAACGAGCAGTTCTTC. The chain combines TRBV20-1 with TRBJ2-1; TRBD2 agrees at 7 bases. Trimming removed 1 base from V and 10 bases from J; junction bases left unmatched: 7. This CDR3 is 13 amino acids long. Germline CDR1 DFQATT, CDR2 SNEGSKA (reference sequence).